This T cell receptor (beta chain) was observed in a study of cytomegalovirus exposure and HLA in healthy donors. The records do not include a CMV serostatus for this donor. Comment on this clone: Its antigen is unknown.

CDR3 length equals 15 residues. Looked up from germline, CDR1 is LNHDA and CDR2 is SQIVND (reference sequence). V gave up 10 bases and J gave up 2 bases; unmatched junction bases: 11. PCR was performed using 60 Vbeta and 13 Jbeta primers. The protocol was immunoSEQ multiplex PCR, while the TCRdb copy is restricted to in-frame clones and leaves out a portion. The table shows 72,000 or so clones, with 74% occurring only once. Points from the study as a whole: At a 0.05 false discovery rate, a later analysis found approximately 17,000 TCR beta sequences to be associated with HLA alleles.

The sequenced sample consisted of PBMCs. The chain combines TRBV19 with TRBJ1-5, with 7 bases aligning to TRBD1. The origin of this receptor is a human donor in good health. The CDR3 DNA reads as TGTGCCACCCTCAGAGGGGGCGAAGGCAATCAGCCCCAGCATTTT. Its translation: CATLRGGEGNQPQHF.